These 29 T cell receptor beta chains came from one sample sequenced in a study of blood T cell repertoires in COVID-19. Clones were read by immunoSEQ multiplex PCR, and TCRdb kept only the in-frame ones, dropping some. The sample shows more than 110,000 clones, approximately 84% of them seen only once. The specimen sequenced was peripheral blood. The receptors originated from a human donor in a cohort sampled during active COVID-19.

This chain links TRBV6-2 or TRBV6-3 with TRBJ1-5; 9 bases align to TRBD1. With V trimmed by 4 bases and J by 13 bases, 14 bases remained unmatched. Germline CDR1 reads MNHEY; CDR2 reads SVGEGT. CDR3 size: 15 residues. CDR3 region: CASSLGRGGQGLQHF. CDR3 nucleotide sequence: TGTGCCAGCAGTTTGGGACGAGGAGGACAGGGGCTTCAGCATTTT.

This chain connects TRBV27 to TRBJ2-7; TRBD1 matches at 10 bases. CDR1 and CDR2 from the germline V gene are MNHEY and SMNVEV (reference sequence). The CDR3 totals 14 residues. Trimming took 6 bases from V and 4 from J; bases not matched to a gene: 6. CDR3 region: CASSPGGQGYEQYV. CDR3 bases: TGTGCCAGCAGCCCAGGGGGACAGGGGTACGAGCAGTACGTC.

This rearrangement joins TRBV7-2 to TRBJ1-1, with no clear D. V was shortened by 1 base and J by 1 base, with 7 bases between the two germline ends. CDR1 SGHTA and CDR2 FQGNSA come from the germline V gene. This CDR3 comprises 14 residues. This CDR3 is CASSLGGSNTEAFF. DNA of the CDR3: TGTGCCAGCAGCTTAGGCGGATCGAACACTGAAGCTTTCTTT.

CDR3 residues: CASSLEQGKKPLHF. In DNA form, the CDR3 reads TGTGCCAGCAGTTTGGAACAGGGTAAAAAGCCCCTCCACTTT. This rearrangement joins TRBV28 to TRBJ1-6; TRBD1 is a possible D gene (6 bases). CDR3 size: 14 residues. Germline CDR1 is MDHEN and CDR2 is SYDVKM. Trimming stripped 3 bases from V and 13 bases from J, with 16 bases between.

The rearrangement links TRBV20-1 to TRBJ2-5, with 8 bases that match TRBD2. This CDR3 region has 11 residues. Looked up from germline, CDR1 is DFQATT and CDR2 is SNEGSKA (reference sequence). V trimming: 6 bases; J trimming: 10 bases; junction bases outside the gene matches: 7. CDR3 sequence reads: CSAPGGVDQYF. The DNA for the CDR3 is TGCAGTGCACCGGGGGGGGTCGACCAGTACTTC.

The chain links TRBV24-1 to TRBJ1-2; 9 bases line up with TRBD1. The length of the CDR3 is 15 residues. The germline V gene has CDR1 KGHDR and CDR2 SFDVKD. The V and J ends lost 3 bases and 8 bases, in that order; junction bases with no gene match: 9. CDR3 amino acids: CATSDPTGGPGGYTF. CDR3 nucleotides: TGTGCCACCAGTGATCCCACAGGGGGCCCGGGGGGCTACACCTTC.

This rearrangement joins TRBV29-1 to TRBJ2-3; weak D call: TRBD2 (6 bases). The length of the CDR3 is 12 residues. CDR1 is SQVTM, CDR2 ANQGSEA, per germline. The ends were cut back, 4 bases at V and 5 bases at J, with 10 bases in the middle. The CDR3 region is CSVGGLEDTQYF. CDR3 nucleotide sequence: TGCAGCGTTGGGGGACTGGAAGATACGCAGTATTTT.

CDR3 protein: CASSLAGYSYEQYV. The CDR3 DNA is TGTGCCAGCAGCCTAGCGGGCTACTCCTACGAGCAGTACGTC. V usage is TRBV7-8 and J usage is TRBJ2-7; 8 nucleotides match TRBD2. The CDR3 is made up of 14 amino acids. Germline values: CDR1 SGHVS, CDR2 FQNEAQ.

This chain links TRBV5-1 with TRBJ2-2, with a weak D call TRBD1 (5 bases). This CDR3 comprises 14 residues. Deletions cut 4 bases from V and 2 bases from J, with 9 bases between. Germline V gives CDR1 SGHRS, CDR2 YFSETQ. The CDR3 region has the DNA TGCGCCAGCAGCGGGCAGGGCAACACCGGGGAGCTGTTTTTT. This translates into CASSGQGNTGELFF.

The V gene is TRBV6-5, the J gene TRBJ1-3; D might be TRBD1 (5 bases). CDR1 MNHEY and CDR2 SVGAGI come from the germline V gene. The CDR3 is made up of 14 amino acids. Trimming took 4 bases from V and 2 from J, leaving 9 bases between them. The CDR3 DNA is TGTGCCAGCAGTTCCGGGGGAGCTGGAAACACCATATATTTT. It specifies CASSSGGAGNTIYF.

CDR3 sequence: CAWVNSGGLQFAFF. The CDR3 nucleotides read TGTGCCTGGGTGAACTCAGGGGGCCTTCAGTTTGCTTTCTTT. This chain uses TRBV30 with TRBJ1-1; 8 nucleotides line up with TRBD1. Germline lookup yields CDR1 GTSNPN and CDR2 SVGIG (reference sequence). This CDR3 spans 14 amino acids. V lost 5 bases to trimming and J lost 11 bases; unmatched junction nucleotides: 16.

This chain links TRBV15 with TRBJ2-5; D is undetermined. Per germline, CDR1 LNHNV and CDR2 YYDKDF (reference sequence). V was shortened by 0 bases and J by 7 bases, with 12 bases between the two germline ends. The CDR3 loop spans 14 amino acids. The CDR3 spells CATSRDVGEWTQYF. CDR3 coding DNA: TGTGCCACCAGCAGAGATGTGGGCGAGTGGACCCAGTACTTC.

This chain joins TRBV3-1 (or the pseudogene TRBV3-2) and TRBJ2-1, with D maybe TRBD2 (5 bases). The CDR3 is made up of 13 amino acids. Germline loops: CDR1 LGHDT, CDR2 YNNKEL (reference sequence). The V end was cut by 6 bases, the J end by 7 bases, with 13 bases between. CDR3 loop: CASRPSTGNEQFF. The CDR3 nucleotides are TGTGCCAGCAGACCCTCGACGGGGAATGAGCAGTTCTTC.

This clone is a singleton in its sample. The chain links TRBV3-1 (or the pseudogene TRBV3-2) to TRBJ2-2; perhaps TRBD2 as D (6 bases). Trimming stripped 1 base from V and 3 bases from J, with 12 bases between. Germline CDR1 LGHDT, CDR2 YNNKEL (reference sequence). This CDR3 is 16 amino acids long. In DNA form, the CDR3 reads TGTGCCAGCAGCCAAGGTTTAGCGGCCGACACCGGGGAGCTGTTTTTT. Translating gives CASSQGLAADTGELFF.

This clone occurred a few times. The chain uses TRBV28 and TRBJ1-2, with D unclear. Looked up from germline, CDR1 is MDHEN and CDR2 is SYDVKM. This CDR3 has 11 residues. V was cut by 8 bases and J by 5 bases, with 9 bases left in between. This chain's CDR3 is CASGLLYGYTF. The DNA of the CDR3 is TGTGCCAGCGGCCTGCTTTATGGCTACACCTTC.

The chain uses TRBV27 and TRBJ1-5; D remains unclear. The CDR3 extends over 12 amino acids. V was pared by 3 bases and J by 3 bases, with 3 bases between. Germline CDR1 and CDR2: MNHEY and SMNVEV (reference sequence). The CDR3 loop reads CASSFNNQPQHF. The CDR3 DNA sequence: TGTGCCAGCAGTTTCAACAATCAGCCCCAGCATTTT.

V usage is TRBV10-1 and J usage is TRBJ1-3, with D perhaps matching TRBD1 (6 bases). This CDR3 has 17 amino acids. CDR1 WNHNN and CDR2 SYGVQD come from the germline V gene (reference sequence). Trimming left V 0 bases short and J 0 bases short, with 12 bases between. Here the CDR3 DNA reads TGCGCCAGCAGTGAGTCTCTGCAGGGACACTCTGGAAACACCATATATTTT. Translating it yields CASSESLQGHSGNTIYF.

The rearrangement links TRBV5-1 to TRBJ2-2; D remains unclear. The germline CDR1 and CDR2 sequences are SGHRS and YFSETQ. The CDR3 contains 14 residues. V was trimmed by 1 base and J by 6 bases, leaving 10 bases between them. CDR3 in DNA: TGCGCCAGCAGCTTGAACCCGGGTGCCGGGGAGCTGTTTTTT. This codes for CASSLNPGAGELFF.

The chain couples TRBV2 to TRBJ1-6; 7 bases agree with TRBD1. This CDR3 is 14 amino acids long. V trimming: 1 base; J trimming: 12 bases; junction bases outside the gene matches: 6. Per the germline V gene, CDR1 is SNHLY and CDR2 is FYNNEI. CDR3 in DNA: TGTGCCAGCAGTGAAGGGGGGACAGCGAGACCCCTCCACTTT. Translated, it gives CASSEGGTARPLHF.

V gene TRBV7-3 combines with J gene TRBJ1-3; D is perhaps TRBD1 (5 bases). Germline loops: CDR1 SGHTA, CDR2 FQGTGA. CDR3 size: 17 residues. The germline V and J ends were trimmed by 1 base and 4 bases, with 17 bases remaining between them. CDR3: CASSLSPLQGRGNTIYF. The DNA of the CDR3 is TGTGCCAGCAGCTTAAGTCCTCTTCAGGGTCGAGGAAACACCATATATTTT.

This chain connects TRBV5-1 to TRBJ2-3, with 8 bases matching TRBD2. CDR1 is SGHRS, CDR2 YFSETQ, per germline. With V trimmed by 0 bases and J by 0 bases, 3 bases remained unmatched. The CDR3 consists of 16 residues. CDR3 residues: CASSLGIAGSTDTQYF. The CDR3 bases are TGCGCCAGCAGCTTGGGGATAGCGGGGAGCACAGATACGCAGTATTTT.

Here the CDR3 reads CASGTGASYEQYV. DNA for the CDR3: TGTGCCAGCGGGACAGGGGCTTCCTACGAGCAGTACGTC. The J gene is TRBJ2-7, the V gene TRBV6-5; TRBD1 matches 10 bases. Germline trimming cut 8 bases from V and 1 base from J; bases unmatched to any gene: 2. The CDR3 totals 13 residues. Germline assignment: CDR1 MNHEY and CDR2 SVGAGI.

The chain joins TRBV7-2 to TRBJ1-3; 10 positions agree with TRBD1. V dropped 5 bases and J dropped 2; count of bases not matched to a gene: 15. There are 19 residues in the CDR3. Looked up from germline, CDR1 is SGHTA and CDR2 is FQGNSA. CDR3 residues: CASSPKRGTGVGPGNTIYF. As DNA, the CDR3 is TGTGCCAGCAGCCCAAAGCGAGGGACAGGGGTTGGCCCTGGAAACACCATATATTTT. The entire variable domain, with the rest obtained from reference TRBV7-2 and TRBJ1-3, is as follows: GAGVSQSPSNKVTEKGKDVELRCDPISGHTALYWYRQSLGQGLEFLIYFQGNSAPDKSGLPSDRFSAERTGGSVSTLTIQRTQQEDSAVYLCASSPKRGTGVGPGNTIYFGEGSWLTVV.

Only one count was recorded for this clone. V usage is TRBV7-2 and J usage is TRBJ2-2; TRBD1 might be the D (5 bases). The germline CDR1 and CDR2 sequences are SGHTA and FQGNSA. The ends were cut back, 2 bases at V and 0 bases at J, with 7 bases in the middle. The CDR3 is made up of 15 amino acids. DNA of the CDR3: TGTGCCAGCAGCTTACAGGGTCCGAACACCGGGGAGCTGTTTTTT. It specifies CASSLQGPNTGELFF.

This chain links TRBV30 with TRBJ2-2; D is possibly TRBD1 (5 bases). Germline CDR1 GTSNPN, CDR2 SVGIG (reference sequence). The CDR3 sequence is 13 residues long. Trimming removed 3 bases at V and 3 bases at J, with 8 bases between. Written as DNA, the CDR3 is TGTGCCTGGAGAGGACACTACACCGGGGAGCTGTTTTTT. This encodes CAWRGHYTGELFF.

The rearrangement uses TRBV4-2 and TRBJ2-1; 9 bases fit TRBD1. Trimming at V came to 0 bases and at J to 4 bases, leaving 4 bases not matched to a gene. There are 16 residues in the CDR3. CDR1 and CDR2 from the germline V gene are LGHNA and YNFKEQ. CDR3 sequence: CASSQEGTGLYNEQFF. CDR3 sequence (DNA): TGTGCCAGCAGCCAAGAGGGGACAGGGCTATACAATGAGCAGTTCTTC.

The V gene is TRBV11-2, the J gene TRBJ1-6; D is unclear. In germline, CDR1 is SGHAT, CDR2 FQNNGV. V was trimmed by 0 bases and J by 7 bases, leaving 4 bases between them. This CDR3 has 13 amino acids. CDR3 nucleotide sequence: TGTGCCAGCAGCTTAGACAGGAATTCACCCCTCCACTTT. Protein: CASSLDRNSPLHF.

V usage is TRBV6-6 and J usage is TRBJ1-4, with D tentatively TRBD1 (5 bases). V was clipped by 2 bases and J by 5 bases, with 12 bases between them. Germline V gives CDR1 MNHNY, CDR2 SVGAGI (reference sequence). The CDR3 covers 15 residues. The CDR3 DNA follows: TGTGCCAGCAGTTACGCGATGCAGGGCAATGAAAAACTGTTTTTT. It encodes CASSYAMQGNEKLFF.

This clone was counted only a few times. The chain combines TRBV15 with TRBJ1-4; D remains ambiguous. V lost 0 bases to trimming and J lost 5 bases, with 19 bases between them. Germline-derived CDR1 and CDR2 are LNHNV and YYDKDF (reference sequence). The CDR3 consists of 18 residues. The CDR3 DNA is TGTGCCACCAGCAGAGATTTCCCTAGCGAAGGGCTGAATGAAAAACTGTTTTTT. This codes for CATSRDFPSEGLNEKLFF.